This T cell receptor (beta chain) was recorded in a study of PD-1 blockade in classical Hodgkin lymphoma. Profiled with immunoSEQ multiplex PCR; TCRdb holds only in-frame clones, not every one. This table holds some 10,000 clones, over 70% found once. In germline, CDR1 is SGHNT, CDR2 YENEEA. Between the trimmed V and J ends, which lost 1 base and 4 bases, there was a span of 9 bases. This CDR3 is built from 14 residues. As to time point: cycle 4 day 1 (C4D1), after less than 7 weeks of nivolumab. After autologous stem cell transplantation all patients relapsed, and prior brentuximab vedotin exposure differed between cohorts. The CD4+ T cells used were purified from thawed PBMCs through magnetic negative selection.

This chain links TRBV11-3 with TRBJ2-3; D is undetermined. The clonotype originates from a human donor with classical Hodgkin lymphoma. Sequencing used CD4+ T cells from blood, obtained before the fourth cycle of nivolumab. The CDR3 here is CASSLGWGPDTQYF. CDR3 nucleotides: TGTGCCAGCAGCTTAGGGTGGGGTCCAGATACGCAGTATTTT.